The text below deals with one T cell receptor beta chain. What this receptor recognizes is not known. Base-call qualities are not available, and no considerably larger clone is one nucleotide away. To sequence the TCRbeta CDR3 region, genomic DNA was isolated from the sorted cells. The immunoSEQ Assay was used to sequence the TCRbeta CDR3 regions. Held by TCRdb, this immuneACCESS table contains in-frame sequences only and omits some clones. Under half of the omission traces to an unresolved V gene where checked; the cause of the rest is unknown. The sample data list tens of thousands of clones, and approximately 86% of these were observed just once. 18% of the sample comes from the top ten. This sample is part of a study of OX40 agonist ivuxolimab in advanced cancers. In the study overall: Ivuxolimab was an agonistic, fully human IgG2 monoclonal antibody directed against OX40 (CD134), a costimulatory receptor. The dose-escalation cohort was around 84% male with a mean age of roughly 60 years, ranging from roughly 20 to 80. Three dose-escalation patients achieved partial responses, one with hepatocellular carcinoma and two with cutaneous melanoma. The purpose of peripheral TCRbeta sequencing was to test whether ivuxolimab changed TCR sequence diversity and led to clonal T-cell expansion. Intravenous ivuxolimab was administered to patients every 2 weeks at six dose levels: 0.01, 0.1, 0.3, 1.5, 3 and 10 mg/kg. The paper describes the monotherapy dose-escalation part (N ≈ 52 patients) of the phase I trial of ivuxolimab. Prior anti-PD-1, anti-PD-L1 or anti-CTLA-4 therapy was permitted, and approximately 40% of dose-escalation patients had received checkpoint inhibitors. Among the 50 to 55 dose-escalation patients, about 19 had hepatocellular carcinoma, roughly 15 melanoma, 9 renal cell carcinoma and 9 head and neck cancer. Beyond this particular receptor, the publication reports: Clonal expansion of both CD4+ and CD8+ blood T cells was observed from baseline to week 6 at doses 0.1 to 3.0 mg/kg. Which antigens the clonally expanded peripheral T cells were specific for was not determined. In the 0.1-3.0 mg/kg groups, partial responders were among the patients with the lowest normalized peripheral clonal expansion, particularly in CD8+ T cells. Low levels of normalized T-cell clonal expansion were also shown by some nonresponding patients. On average, CD8+ T cells showed more expanded clones than CD4+ T cells after ivuxolimab.

CDR1 and CDR2, looked up from the germline V gene (reference sequence), are GTSNPN and SVGIG. Trimmed from V: 1 base; trimmed from J: 7 bases; junction bases lacking a gene match: 9. The CDR3 sequence holds 16 residues, the cysteine and phenylalanine included. Only the CDR3 region is kept as DNA, spanning 48 bases read in frame from base 1. Patients with autoimmune disease history or receiving systemic immunosuppression were excluded from the trial. Peripheral blood for TCR sequencing was collected from all dose cohorts at baseline, on cycle 4 day 1, and on cycle 7 day 1. Samples came from an open-label, multicenter, first-in-human phase I dose-escalation trial of ivuxolimab. Adults with locally advanced or metastatic head and neck squamous cell, hepatocellular, melanoma or renal cell carcinoma were enrolled in the trial. Before TCR sequencing, CD4+ T cells and CD8+ T cells from peripheral blood were sorted into separate populations.

This TCR was sampled from an adult with an advanced solid tumor such as melanoma, head and neck, liver or kidney cancer. The sample in question was CD4+ or CD8+ T cells sorted from blood, obtained in a trial of the OX40 agonist ivuxolimab. This chain joins TRBV30 to TRBJ2-3, with 12 bases aligning to TRBD2. The CDR3 in this case is CAWSGRLAGAPHTQYF. The DNA is as follows: TGTGCCTGGAGTGGCCGACTAGCGGGGGCACCCCATACGCAGTATTTT.